This T cell receptor beta chain came from a study of vaccination and CD4 T cells after COVID-19. Noted treatment: roughly 10-day PBMC culture with coronavirus spike peptide pools or control peptides (ViraFEST assay). On days 3 and 7, half the medium was swapped for fresh IL-2-containing medium. This CDR3 is 14 amino acids long. V was clipped by 1 base and J by 4 bases, with 10 bases between them. Germline V CDR1 and CDR2: SGHTA, FQGNSA. Study-wide results and caveats: Although the median of SARS-CoV-2-reactive clonotypes rose from about 22 to 38, the change was not significant. Early post-infection timepoints were missing, and relatively few convalescent patients were studied.

In the case of this clonotype: What it binds is not known.

Researchers used the Oncomine TCR Beta short-read assay to sequence DNA from cultured CD4+ T cells. CD4+ T cells were cultured, and genomic DNA was extracted from them. TCRdb re-called the PCR reads with MiXCR, one entry per CDR3 protein. Of tens of thousands of distinct CDR3 sequences in the sample, about 54% are singletons; the top ten hold around 2.8%. This receptor was obtained from a human donor who had recovered from COVID-19. Sequenced: CD4+ T cells from blood, cultured in vitro. This chain links TRBV7-2 with TRBJ1-2; D possibly corresponds to TRBD1 (6 bases). The CDR3 DNA follows: TGTGCCAGCAGCTTAGTGCGGGGGGCCTATGGCTACACCTTC. Translating it yields CASSLVRGAYGYTF.